Presented here are 11 T cell receptor beta chains from one specimen sequenced in a study of cytomegalovirus exposure and HLA in healthy donors. The PCR used 60 Vbeta and 13 Jbeta primers. The table came from immunoSEQ multiplex PCR; TCRdb's copy has only in-frame clones and leaves some out. The sample carries a few hundred thousand clones, 75% recorded once. Sequencing used PBMCs. The source is a woman in her twenties or thirties in good health and CMV-seronegative.

This chain joins TRBV2 and TRBJ1-1, with a tentative D call TRBD1 (6 bases). The CDR3 extends over 13 amino acids. Germline CDR1 SNHLY, CDR2 FYNNEI. With 4 bases removed from V and 4 bases from J, the gap between germline ends came to 10 bases. The CDR3 spells CASSAQGSTEAFF. CDR3 in DNA: TGTGCCAGCAGTGCCCAGGGGAGCACTGAAGCTTTCTTT.

V gene TRBV19 combines with J gene TRBJ1-5, with 9 nucleotides matching TRBD1. Germline V gene sequence: CDR1 LNHDA, CDR2 SQIVND (reference sequence). There are 17 residues in the CDR3. Germline trimming cut 3 bases from V and 9 bases from J; bases unmatched to any gene: 15. Here the CDR3 reads CASSIPPKGQGGRPQHF. CDR3 bases: TGTGCCAGTAGTATTCCACCTAAGGGACAGGGCGGACGGCCCCAGCATTTT.

This clone was seen only once. The chain recombines TRBV6-5 with TRBJ1-2, with a possible D match to TRBD1 (5 bases). Germline CDR1 reads MNHEY; CDR2 reads SVGAGI. Trimming cost V 6 bases and J 4 bases, with 18 bases left between them. This CDR3 contains 15 residues. CDR3 in amino acids: CASRDDSFSVYGYTF. The CDR3 nucleotides read TGTGCCAGCAGAGATGACAGTTTTTCAGTCTATGGCTACACCTTC.

The V gene is TRBV7-8, the J gene TRBJ2-5; D is possibly TRBD2 (6 bases). The V end lost 5 bases, the J end lost 2 bases, and 15 bases lay between the germline ends. CDR3 length equals 15 residues. The germline CDR1 and CDR2 sequences are SGHVS and FQNEAQ. The DNA of the CDR3 is TGTGCCAGCAGCCACAGACTAGTTCTTCAAGAGACCCAGTACTTC. Translated: CASSHRLVLQETQYF.

V usage is TRBV4-1 and J usage is TRBJ2-7; 7 bases match TRBD1. The junction had 6 bases not matched to a gene; V was cut back by 6 bases and J by 4 bases. The CDR3 runs 13 residues. The V gene's germline CDR1 is MGHRA and CDR2 YSYEKL. CDR3 nucleotide sequence: TGCGCCAGCAGTCCTGGGACAGATTACGAGCAGTACTTC. This codes for CASSPGTDYEQYF.

This clone was seen more than once but under ten times. This chain links TRBV15 with TRBJ1-5; a possible D gene is TRBD1 (5 bases). The germline CDR1 and CDR2 sequences are LNHNV and YYDKDF (reference sequence). The CDR3 is 13 amino acids. Trimming shortened V by 0 bases and J by 9 bases, and 9 bases separated the two germline ends. The CDR3, as DNA: TGTGCCACCAGCAGAGATTCTAGGGGGCCCCAGCATTTT. It is translated as CATSRDSRGPQHF.

The chain has TRBV28 and TRBJ1-2; the D gene is possibly TRBD1 (5 bases). The CDR3 spans 16 residues. V was pared by 7 bases and J by 1 base, with 19 bases between. Germline-derived CDR1 and CDR2 are MDHEN and SYDVKM. CDR3 loop: CASIPPRRQGNYGYTF. CDR3 sequence (DNA): TGTGCCAGCATCCCCCCTCGGCGGCAGGGTAACTATGGCTACACCTTC.

This clone was detected only a few times. This chain connects TRBV13 to TRBJ1-1; 9 nucleotides line up with TRBD1. Germline CDR1 is PRHDT and CDR2 is FYEKMQ (reference sequence). This CDR3 has 15 residues. V shed 5 bases, J shed 3 bases, and the junction held 7 bases outside the gene matches. CDR3 in amino acids: CASSTWDRADTEAFF. CDR3 bases: TGTGCCAGCAGCACATGGGACAGGGCCGACACTGAAGCTTTCTTT.

The chain combines TRBV30 with TRBJ1-4, with 9 bases identical to TRBD1. Germline V gene lookup returns CDR1 GTSNPN and CDR2 SVGIG (reference sequence). V gave up 8 bases and J gave up 6 bases; unmatched junction bases: 7. This CDR3 has 13 residues. In nucleotides, the CDR3 is TGTGCCCGAAGACAGGGGGGAGATGAAAAACTGTTTTTT. It encodes CARRQGGDEKLFF.

This clone was recorded a few times. The chain joins TRBV7-3 to TRBJ2-1; 8 bases map to TRBD1. The CDR3 runs to 14 residues. Germline values: CDR1 SGHTA, CDR2 FQGTGA. J gave up 9 bases and V 0 bases, and 4 bases lay outside the gene matches. The CDR3 nucleotides read TGTGCCAGCAGCTTAACGGACGGACAGGGTGAGCAGTTCTTC. Its protein product is CASSLTDGQGEQFF.

The V call is TRBV4-2, the J call TRBJ1-1; D not certain. CDR3 length: 16 amino acids. Trimming stripped 0 bases from V and 1 base from J, with 12 bases between. The germline CDR1 and CDR2 sequences are LGHNA and YNFKEQ. The CDR3 nucleotides are TGTGCCAGCAGCCAAGATCAGAGAGGCCCGAACACTGAAGCTTTCTTT. It yields the protein CASSQDQRGPNTEAFF.